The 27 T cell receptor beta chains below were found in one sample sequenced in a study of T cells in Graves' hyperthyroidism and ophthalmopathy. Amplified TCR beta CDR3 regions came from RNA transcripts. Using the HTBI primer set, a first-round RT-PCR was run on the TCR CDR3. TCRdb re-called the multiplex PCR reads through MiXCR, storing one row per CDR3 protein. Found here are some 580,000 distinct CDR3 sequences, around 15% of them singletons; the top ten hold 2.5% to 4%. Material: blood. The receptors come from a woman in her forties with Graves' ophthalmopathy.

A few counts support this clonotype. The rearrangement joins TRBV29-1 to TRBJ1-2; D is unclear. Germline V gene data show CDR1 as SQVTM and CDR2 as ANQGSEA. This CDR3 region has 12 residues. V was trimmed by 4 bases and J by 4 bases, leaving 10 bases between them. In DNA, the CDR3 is TGCAGCGTTGGTCAGGAGAGCTATGGCTACACCTTC. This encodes CSVGQESYGYTF.

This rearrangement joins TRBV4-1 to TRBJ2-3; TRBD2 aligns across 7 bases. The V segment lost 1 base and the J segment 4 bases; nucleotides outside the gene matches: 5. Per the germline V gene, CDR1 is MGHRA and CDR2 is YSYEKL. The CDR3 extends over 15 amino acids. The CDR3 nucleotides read TGCGCCAGCAGCCAAGTGGGGGGGGAGTCAGATACGCAGTATTTT. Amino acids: CASSQVGGESDTQYF.

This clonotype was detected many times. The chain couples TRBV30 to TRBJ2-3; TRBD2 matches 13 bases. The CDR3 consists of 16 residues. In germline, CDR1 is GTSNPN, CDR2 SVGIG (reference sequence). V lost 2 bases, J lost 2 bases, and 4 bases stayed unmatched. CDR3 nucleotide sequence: TGTGCCTGGAGTACCGGGACTAGCGGGGCCACAGATACGCAGTATTTT. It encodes CAWSTGTSGATDTQYF.

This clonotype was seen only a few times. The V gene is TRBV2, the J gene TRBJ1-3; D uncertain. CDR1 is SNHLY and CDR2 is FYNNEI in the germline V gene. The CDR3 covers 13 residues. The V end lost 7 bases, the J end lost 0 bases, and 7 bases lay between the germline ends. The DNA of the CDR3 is TGTGCCAGCAAGCCGTACTCTGGAAACACCATATATTTT. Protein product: CASKPYSGNTIYF.

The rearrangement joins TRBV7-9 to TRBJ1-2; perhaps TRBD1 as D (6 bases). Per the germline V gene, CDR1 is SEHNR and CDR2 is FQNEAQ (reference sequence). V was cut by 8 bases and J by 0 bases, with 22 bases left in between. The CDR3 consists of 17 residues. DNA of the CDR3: TGTGCCAGCGGAACGGGGGGCCAGGGGTGGACTAACTATGGCTACACCTTC. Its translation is CASGTGGQGWTNYGYTF.

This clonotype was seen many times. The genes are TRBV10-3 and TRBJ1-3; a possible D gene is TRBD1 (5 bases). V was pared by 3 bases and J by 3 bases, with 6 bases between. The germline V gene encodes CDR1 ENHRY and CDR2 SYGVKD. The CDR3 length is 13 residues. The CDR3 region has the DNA TGTGCCATCAGTGAAGGGGTTGGAAACACCATATATTTT. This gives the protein CAISEGVGNTIYF.

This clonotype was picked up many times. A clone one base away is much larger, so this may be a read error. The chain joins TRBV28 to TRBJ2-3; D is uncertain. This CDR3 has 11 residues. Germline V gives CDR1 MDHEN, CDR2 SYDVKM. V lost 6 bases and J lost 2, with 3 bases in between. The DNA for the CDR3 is TGTGCCAGCAGGTCCACAGATACGCAGTATTTT. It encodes CASRSTDTQYF.

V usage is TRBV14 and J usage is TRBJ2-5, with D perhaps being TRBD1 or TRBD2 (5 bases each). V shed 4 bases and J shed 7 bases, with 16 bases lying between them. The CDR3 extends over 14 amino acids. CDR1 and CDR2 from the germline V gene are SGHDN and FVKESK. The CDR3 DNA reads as TGTGCCAGCAGCCCTGGGTCAGGGAGTCGGACCCAGTACTTC. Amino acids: CASSPGSGSRTQYF.

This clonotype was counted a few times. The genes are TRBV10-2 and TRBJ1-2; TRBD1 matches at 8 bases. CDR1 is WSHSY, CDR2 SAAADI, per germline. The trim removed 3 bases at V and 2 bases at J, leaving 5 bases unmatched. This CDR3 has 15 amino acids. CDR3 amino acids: CASSDQGALNYGYTF. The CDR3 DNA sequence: TGCGCCAGCAGTGACCAGGGGGCATTAAACTATGGCTACACCTTC.

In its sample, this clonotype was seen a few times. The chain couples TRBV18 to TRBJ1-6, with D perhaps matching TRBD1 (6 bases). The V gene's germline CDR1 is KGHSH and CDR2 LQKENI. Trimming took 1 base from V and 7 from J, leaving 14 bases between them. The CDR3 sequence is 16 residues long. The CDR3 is CASSPLIRGLNSPLHF. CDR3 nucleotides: TGTGCCAGCTCACCACTGATCAGGGGTTTAAATTCACCCCTCCACTTT.

DNA for the CDR3: TGTGCCTGGAGTGGGACAGGGGGCTTTGGCTACACCTTC. Its translation: CAWSGTGGFGYTF. This chain connects TRBV30 to TRBJ1-2, with 11 bases matching TRBD1. The CDR3 covers 13 residues. After removal of 1 base from V and 7 bases from J, the junction contained 2 bases not matched to a gene. CDR1 and CDR2 (germline): GTSNPN, SVGIG (reference sequence). Using reference TRBV30 and TRBJ1-2 for the parts outside the CDR3, the full variable domain is SQTIHQWPATLVQPVGSPLSLECTVEGTSNPNLYWYRQAAGRGLQLLFYSVGIGQISSEVPQNLSASRPQDRQFILSSKKLLLSDSGFYLCAWSGTGGFGYTFGSGTRLTVV.

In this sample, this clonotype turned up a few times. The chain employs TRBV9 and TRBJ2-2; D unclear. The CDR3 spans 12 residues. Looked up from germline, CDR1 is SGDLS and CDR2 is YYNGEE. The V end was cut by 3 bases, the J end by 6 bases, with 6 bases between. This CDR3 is CASSANPGELFF. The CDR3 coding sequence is TGTGCCAGCAGCGCGAATCCCGGGGAGCTGTTTTTT.

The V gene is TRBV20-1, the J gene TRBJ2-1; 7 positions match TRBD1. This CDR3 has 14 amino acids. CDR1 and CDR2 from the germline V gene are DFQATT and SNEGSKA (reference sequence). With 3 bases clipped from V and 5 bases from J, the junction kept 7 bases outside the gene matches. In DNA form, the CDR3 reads TGCAGTGCTAGGGGCCAGGGGGTGAACAATGAGCAGTTCTTC. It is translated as CSARGQGVNNEQFF.

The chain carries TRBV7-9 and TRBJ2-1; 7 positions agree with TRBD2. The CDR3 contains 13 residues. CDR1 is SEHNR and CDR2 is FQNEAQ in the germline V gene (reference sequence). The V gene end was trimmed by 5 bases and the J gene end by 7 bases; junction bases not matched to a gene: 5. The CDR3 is CASSAGLVNEQFF. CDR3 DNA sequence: TGTGCCAGCAGCGCAGGACTAGTAAATGAGCAGTTCTTC. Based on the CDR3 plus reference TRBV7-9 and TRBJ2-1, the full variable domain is DTGVSQNPRHKITKRGQNVTFRCDPISEHNRLYWYRQTLGQGPEFLTYFQNEAQLEKSRLLSDRFSAERPKGSFSTLEIQRTEQGDSAMYLCASSAGLVNEQFFGPGTRLTVL.

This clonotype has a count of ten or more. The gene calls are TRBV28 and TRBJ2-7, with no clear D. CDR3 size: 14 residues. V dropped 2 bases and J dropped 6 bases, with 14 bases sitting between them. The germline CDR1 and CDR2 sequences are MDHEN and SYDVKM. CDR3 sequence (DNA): TGTGCCAGCAGTTTAGTCCTCGGACGCGGCGAGCAGTACTTC. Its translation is CASSLVLGRGEQYF.

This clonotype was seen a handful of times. The chain's CDR3 is CASSLASGRWEQYF. DNA for the CDR3: TGCGCCAGCAGCTTGGCTAGCGGGAGATGGGAGCAGTACTTC. The chain employs TRBV5-1 and TRBJ2-7, with 10 positions matching TRBD2. Germline-derived CDR1 and CDR2 are SGHRS and YFSETQ. This CDR3 has 14 residues. V shed 0 bases and J 7 bases; nucleotides not matched to a gene: 4.

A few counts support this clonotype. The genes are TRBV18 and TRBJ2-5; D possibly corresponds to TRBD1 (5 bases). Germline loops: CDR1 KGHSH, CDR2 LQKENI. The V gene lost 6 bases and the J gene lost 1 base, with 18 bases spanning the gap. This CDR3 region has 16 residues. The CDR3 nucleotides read TGTGCCAGCTCGATCTCGCAGGGTGGGCTCCAAGAGACCCAGTACTTC. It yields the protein CASSISQGGLQETQYF.

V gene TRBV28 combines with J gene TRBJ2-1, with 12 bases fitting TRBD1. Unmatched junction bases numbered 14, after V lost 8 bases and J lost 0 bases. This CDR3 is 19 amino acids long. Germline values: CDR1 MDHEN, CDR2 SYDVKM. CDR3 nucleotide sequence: TGTGCCAGCTCACCGTCCGGGACAGGGGGCCGGGGCTCCTACAATGAGCAGTTCTTC. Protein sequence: CASSPSGTGGRGSYNEQFF.

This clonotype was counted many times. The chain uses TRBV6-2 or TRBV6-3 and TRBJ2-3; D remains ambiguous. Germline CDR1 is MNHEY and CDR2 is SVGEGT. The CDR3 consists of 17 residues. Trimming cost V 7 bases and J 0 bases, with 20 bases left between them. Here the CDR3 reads CASTSGYGPLSTDTQYF. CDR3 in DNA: TGTGCCAGCACTTCAGGATACGGTCCCCTTAGCACAGATACGCAGTATTTT.

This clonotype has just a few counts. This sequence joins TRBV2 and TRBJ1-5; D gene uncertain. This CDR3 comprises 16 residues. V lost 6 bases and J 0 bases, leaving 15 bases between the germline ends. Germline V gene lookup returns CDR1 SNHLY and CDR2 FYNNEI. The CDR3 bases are TGTGCCAGCAGCCAAAGTTTGGTGGATAGCAATCAGCCCCAGCATTTT. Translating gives CASSQSLVDSNQPQHF.

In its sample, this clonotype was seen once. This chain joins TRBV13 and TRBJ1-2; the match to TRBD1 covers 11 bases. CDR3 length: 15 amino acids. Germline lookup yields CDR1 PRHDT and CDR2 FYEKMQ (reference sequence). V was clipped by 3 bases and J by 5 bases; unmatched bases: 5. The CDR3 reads CASSFRTGGVYGYTF. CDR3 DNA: TGTGCCAGCAGCTTCAGGACAGGGGGCGTTTATGGCTACACCTTC. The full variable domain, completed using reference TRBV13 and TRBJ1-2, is AAGVIQSPRHLIKEKRETATLKCYPIPRHDTVYWYQQGPGQDPQFLISFYEKMQSDKGSIPDRFSAQQFSDYHSELNMSSLELGDSALYFCASSFRTGGVYGYTFGSGTRLTVV.

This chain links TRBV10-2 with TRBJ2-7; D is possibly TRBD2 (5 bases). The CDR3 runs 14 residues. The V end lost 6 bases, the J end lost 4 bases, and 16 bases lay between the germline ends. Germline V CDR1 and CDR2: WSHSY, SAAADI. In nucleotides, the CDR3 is TGCGCCAGCAGAGATTCAGGACGGACTTACGAGCAGTACTTC. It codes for CASRDSGRTYEQYF.

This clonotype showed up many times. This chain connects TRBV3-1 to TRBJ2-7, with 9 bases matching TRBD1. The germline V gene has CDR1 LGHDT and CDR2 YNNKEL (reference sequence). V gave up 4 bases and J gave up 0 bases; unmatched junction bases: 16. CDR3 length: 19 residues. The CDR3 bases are TGTGCCAGCAGCCGGAGTTCCGGGACAGGGACCAGTAGCTCCTACGAGCAGTACTTC. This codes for CASSRSSGTGTSSSYEQYF.

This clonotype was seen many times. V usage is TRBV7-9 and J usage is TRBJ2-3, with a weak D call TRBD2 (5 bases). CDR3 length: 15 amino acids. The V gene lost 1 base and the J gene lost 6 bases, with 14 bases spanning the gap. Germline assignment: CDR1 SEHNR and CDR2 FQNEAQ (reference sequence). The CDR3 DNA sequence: TGTGCCAGCAGCTTAGGTAGCGCAGGAGTGGATACGCAGTATTTT. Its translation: CASSLGSAGVDTQYF.

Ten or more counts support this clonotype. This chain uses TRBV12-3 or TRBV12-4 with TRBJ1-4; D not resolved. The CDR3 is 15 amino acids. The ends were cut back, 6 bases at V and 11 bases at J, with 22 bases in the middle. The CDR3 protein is CASSPDWGFRTKLFF. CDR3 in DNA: TGTGCCAGCAGCCCCGATTGGGGATTCCGTACGAAACTGTTTTTT.

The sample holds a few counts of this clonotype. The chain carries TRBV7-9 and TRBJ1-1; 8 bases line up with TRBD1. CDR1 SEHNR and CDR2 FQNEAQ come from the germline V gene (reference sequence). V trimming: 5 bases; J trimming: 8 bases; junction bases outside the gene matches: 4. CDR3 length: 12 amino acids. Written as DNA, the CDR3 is TGTGCCAGCAGCCGAGGGGACAGGGAAGCTTTCTTT. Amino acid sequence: CASSRGDREAFF.

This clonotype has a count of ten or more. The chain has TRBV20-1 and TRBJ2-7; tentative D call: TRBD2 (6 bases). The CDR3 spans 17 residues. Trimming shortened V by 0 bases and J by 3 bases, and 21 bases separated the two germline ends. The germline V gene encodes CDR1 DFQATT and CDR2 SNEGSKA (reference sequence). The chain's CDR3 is CSARDYGELAAYYEQYF. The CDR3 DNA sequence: TGCAGTGCTAGAGATTATGGGGAACTAGCAGCCTACTACGAGCAGTACTTC.